A single count supports the clone carrying this TCR beta chain. This CDR3 is 12 amino acids long. Trimming took 4 bases from V and 5 from J, leaving 9 bases between them. Germline V gene lookup returns CDR1 MNHEY and CDR2 SMNVEV (reference sequence). Assay: immunoSEQ multiplex PCR; the TCRdb copy retains only in-frame clones and omits some. The profile shows approximately 190,000 clones, roughly 92% of them singletons. The data were obtained in a study of T cell responses to AZD1222 COVID-19 vaccine. The genes are TRBV27 and TRBJ2-7; D not resolved. Sequencing was performed on peripheral blood, taken on day 0 of AZD1222 vaccination. The receptor comes from an adult in good health. For the CDR3, the DNA is TGTGCCAGCAGTTCCGACACCCACGAGCAGTACTTC. Its protein is CASSSDTHEQYF.